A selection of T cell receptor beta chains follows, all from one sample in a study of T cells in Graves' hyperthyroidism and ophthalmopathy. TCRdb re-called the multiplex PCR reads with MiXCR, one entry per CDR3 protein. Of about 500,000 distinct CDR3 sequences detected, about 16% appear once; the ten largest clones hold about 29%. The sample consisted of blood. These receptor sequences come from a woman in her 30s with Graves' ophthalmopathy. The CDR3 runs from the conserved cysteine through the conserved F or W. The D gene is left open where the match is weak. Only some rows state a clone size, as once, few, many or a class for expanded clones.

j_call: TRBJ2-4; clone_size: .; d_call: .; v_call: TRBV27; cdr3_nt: TGTGCCAGCAGCGAACTAAACATTCAGTACTTC; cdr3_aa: CASSELNIQYF
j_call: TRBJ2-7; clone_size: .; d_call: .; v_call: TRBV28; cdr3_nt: TGTGCCAGCAGTGAACCGGGACGGGTTTACGAGCAGTACTTC; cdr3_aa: CASSEPGRVYEQYF
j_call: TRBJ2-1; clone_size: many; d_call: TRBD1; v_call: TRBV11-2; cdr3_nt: TGTGCCAGCAGCTTCGGGACAGGTTCCTACAATGAGCAGTTCTTC; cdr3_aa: CASSFGTGSYNEQFF
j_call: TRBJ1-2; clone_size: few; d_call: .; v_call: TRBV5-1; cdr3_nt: TGCGCCAGCAGCTTGAGAACATCTTATGGCTACACCTTC; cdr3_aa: CASSLRTSYGYTF
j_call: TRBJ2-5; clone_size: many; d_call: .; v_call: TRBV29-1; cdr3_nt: TGCAGCGTTGAAATCCTCAGGGACGAGACCCAGTACTTC; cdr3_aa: CSVEILRDETQYF
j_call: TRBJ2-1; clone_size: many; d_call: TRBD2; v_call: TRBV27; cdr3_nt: TGTGCCAGCAGTTTGGTGGGCGGGAGGGGTGAGCAGTTCTTC; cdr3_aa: CASSLVGGRGEQFF
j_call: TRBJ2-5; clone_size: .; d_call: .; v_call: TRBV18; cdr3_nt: TGTGCCAGCTCACCTGGACTACTGATAGAGACCCAGTACTTC; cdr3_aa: CASSPGLLIETQYF
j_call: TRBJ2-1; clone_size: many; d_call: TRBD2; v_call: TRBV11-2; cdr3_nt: TGTGCCAGCAGACACCTAGCGGGACTCACCTACAATGAGCAGTTCTTC; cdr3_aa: CASRHLAGLTYNEQFF
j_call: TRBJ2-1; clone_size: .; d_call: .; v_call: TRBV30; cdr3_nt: TGTGCCTGGAGGGGGGGGCAGGGGTTTTACAATGAGCAGTTCTTC; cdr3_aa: CAWRGGQGFYNEQFF
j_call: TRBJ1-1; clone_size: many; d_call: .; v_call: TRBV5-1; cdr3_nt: TGCGCCAGCAGTTACGGATGGGGGACTGAAGCTTTCTTT; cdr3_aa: CASSYGWGTEAFF
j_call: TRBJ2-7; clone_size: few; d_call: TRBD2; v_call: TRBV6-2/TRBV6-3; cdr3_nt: TGTGCCAGCAGTCATCTGACTAGCGGGAGGGGCTACGAGCAGTACTTC; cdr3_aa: CASSHLTSGRGYEQYF
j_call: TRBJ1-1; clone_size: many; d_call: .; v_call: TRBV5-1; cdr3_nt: TGCGCCAGCAGCTTGGGGGATACCTTGAACACTGAAGCTTTCTTT; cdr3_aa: CASSLGDTLNTEAFF
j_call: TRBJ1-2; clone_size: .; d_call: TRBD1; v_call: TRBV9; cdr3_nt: TGTGCCAGCACCTTTGATAAGGGGGCCTATGGCTACACCTTC; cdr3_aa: CASTFDKGAYGYTF
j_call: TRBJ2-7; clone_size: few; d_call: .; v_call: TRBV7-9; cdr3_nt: TGTGCCGTCGGGGAGCAGGACAATTACGAGCAGTACTTC; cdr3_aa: CAVGEQDNYEQYF
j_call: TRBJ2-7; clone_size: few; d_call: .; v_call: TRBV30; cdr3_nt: TGTGCCTGGAAAGGCAACAGCAACTTCTACGAGCAGTACTTC; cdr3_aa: CAWKGNSNFYEQYF
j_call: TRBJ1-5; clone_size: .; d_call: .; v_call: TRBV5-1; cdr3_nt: TGCGCCAGCAGCTTGGCCCCTACAGGGACTAATCAGCCCCAGCATTTT; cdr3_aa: CASSLAPTGTNQPQHF
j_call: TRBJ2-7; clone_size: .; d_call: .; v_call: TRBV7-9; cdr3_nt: TGTGCCAGCAGCTTCGGGGAACCCTACGAGCAGTACTTC; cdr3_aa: CASSFGEPYEQYF
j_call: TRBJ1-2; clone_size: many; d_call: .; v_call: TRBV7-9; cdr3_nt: TGTGCCAGCAGCTTAGAGGGAGGGACCTACACCTTC; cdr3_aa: CASSLEGGTYTF
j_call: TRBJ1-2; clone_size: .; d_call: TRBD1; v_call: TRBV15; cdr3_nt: TGTGCCACCAGCAGATCCTTGGACAGGGACGCTAACTATGGCTACACCTTC; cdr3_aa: CATSRSLDRDANYGYTF
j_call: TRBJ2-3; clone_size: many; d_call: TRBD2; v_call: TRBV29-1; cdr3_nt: TGCAGCGTTGTGGGGACTAGTGCAGATACGCAGTATTTT; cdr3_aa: CSVVGTSADTQYF
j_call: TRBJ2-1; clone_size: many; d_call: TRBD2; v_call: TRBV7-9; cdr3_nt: TGTGCCAGCAGCTTAGCCGGGACTAGCGGCGATGAGCAGTTCTTC; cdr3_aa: CASSLAGTSGDEQFF
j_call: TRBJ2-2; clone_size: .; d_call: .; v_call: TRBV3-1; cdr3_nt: TGTGCCAGCAGCCTCCTGACTTCTGCCGGGGAGCTGTTTTTT; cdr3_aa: CASSLLTSAGELFF
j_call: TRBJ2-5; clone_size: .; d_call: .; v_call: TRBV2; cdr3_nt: TGTGCCAGCAGTCTCGTTCCAGAGGAGACCCAGTACTTC; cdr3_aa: CASSLVPEETQYF
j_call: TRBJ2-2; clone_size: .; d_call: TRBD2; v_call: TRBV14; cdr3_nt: TGTGCCAGCAGCCGGTCTAGCGGGAGATTCGGGGAGCTGTTTTTT; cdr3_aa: CASSRSSGRFGELFF
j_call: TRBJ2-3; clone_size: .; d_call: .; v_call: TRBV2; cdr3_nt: TGTGCCAGCAGAATATCCCCGGCGGCAGATACGCAGTATTTT; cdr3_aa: CASRISPAADTQYF
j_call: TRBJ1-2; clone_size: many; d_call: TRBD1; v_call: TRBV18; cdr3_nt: TGTGCCAGCTCATCGAACAGGGGGCGTTCCTATGGCTACACCTTC; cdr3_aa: CASSSNRGRSYGYTF
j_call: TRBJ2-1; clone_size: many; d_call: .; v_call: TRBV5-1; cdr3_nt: TGCGCCAGCAGCTTGTTCCCCCCTCCCAACAATGAGCAGTTCTTC; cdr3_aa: CASSLFPPPNNEQFF
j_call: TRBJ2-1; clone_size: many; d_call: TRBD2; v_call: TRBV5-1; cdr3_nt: TGCGCCAGCAGCTCCACGGGACTAGCGGGACCGTCTGTCTACAATGAGCAGTTCTTC; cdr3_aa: CASSSTGLAGPSVYNEQFF
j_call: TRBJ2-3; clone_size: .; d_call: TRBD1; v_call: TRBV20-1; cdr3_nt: TGCAGTGCTCTTACTCAGGGGGCAAGCACAGATACGCAGTATTTT; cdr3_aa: CSALTQGASTDTQYF
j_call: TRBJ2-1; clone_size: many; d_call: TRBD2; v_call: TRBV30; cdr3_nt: TGTGCCTGGAATGGGCGGGAGGCTTCCAATGAGCAGTTCTTC; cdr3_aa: CAWNGREASNEQFF
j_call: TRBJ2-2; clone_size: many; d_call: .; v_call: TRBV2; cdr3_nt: TGTGCCAGCAGTGACGCACCATACACCGGGGAGCTGTTTTTT; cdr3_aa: CASSDAPYTGELFF
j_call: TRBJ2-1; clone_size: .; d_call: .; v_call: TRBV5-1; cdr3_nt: TGCGCCAGCAGACTGCAGGGGTACGGTGAGCAGTTCTTC; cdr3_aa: CASRLQGYGEQFF
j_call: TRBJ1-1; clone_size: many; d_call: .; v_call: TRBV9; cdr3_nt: TGTGCCAGCAGCGTAGGGGAAGGGGTCACTGAAGCTTTCTTT; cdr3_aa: CASSVGEGVTEAFF
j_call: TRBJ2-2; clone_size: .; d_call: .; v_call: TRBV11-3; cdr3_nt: TGTGCCAGCAGCTTAGGCAAGGGGACCGGGGAGCTGTTTTTT; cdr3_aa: CASSLGKGTGELFF
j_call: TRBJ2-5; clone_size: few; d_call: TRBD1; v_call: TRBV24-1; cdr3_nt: TGTGCCACCAGTGATTTGCGGGACAGGGCGGAGACCCAGTACTTC; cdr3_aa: CATSDLRDRAETQYF
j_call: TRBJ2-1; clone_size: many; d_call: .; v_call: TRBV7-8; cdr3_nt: TGTGCCAGCAGCCAACAACAGGGTGGCAATGAGCAGTTCTTC; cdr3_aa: CASSQQQGGNEQFF
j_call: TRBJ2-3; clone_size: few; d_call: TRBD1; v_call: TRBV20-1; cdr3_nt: TGCAGTGCTAGAGCTGGACAGGGAGATACGCAGTATTTT; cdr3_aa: CSARAGQGDTQYF
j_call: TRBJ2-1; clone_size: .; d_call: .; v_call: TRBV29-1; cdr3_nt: TGCAGCGTTGTGGCGGGTCGCTACAATGAGCAGTTCTTC; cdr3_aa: CSVVAGRYNEQFF
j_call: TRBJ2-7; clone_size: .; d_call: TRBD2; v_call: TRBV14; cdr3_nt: TGTGCCAGTGGACTAGTTGGGAACGACGAGCAGTACTTC; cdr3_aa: CASGLVGNDEQYF
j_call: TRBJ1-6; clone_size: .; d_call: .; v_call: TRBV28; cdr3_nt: TGTGCCAGCATCTCCCCCGGGCCTAATTCACCCCTCCACTTT; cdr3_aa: CASISPGPNSPLHF
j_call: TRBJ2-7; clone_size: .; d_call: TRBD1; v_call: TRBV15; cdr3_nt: TGTGCCACCAGCAGAGATCGGTTAACAGGGGGCCACGAGCAGTACTTC; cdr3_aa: CATSRDRLTGGHEQYF
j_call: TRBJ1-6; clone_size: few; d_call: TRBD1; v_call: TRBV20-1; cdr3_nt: TGCAGTGCTAGACGAGGGGGCGGTACCGATAATTCACCCCTCCACTTT; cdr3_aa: CSARRGGGTDNSPLHF
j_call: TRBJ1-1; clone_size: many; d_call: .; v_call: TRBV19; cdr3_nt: TGTGCCAGTAGTACCCCAGGGGCGCCCGTGAAGTACACTGAAGCTTTCTTT; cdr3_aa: CASSTPGAPVKYTEAFF
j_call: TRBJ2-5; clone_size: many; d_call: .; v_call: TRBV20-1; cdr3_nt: TGCAGTGCTCGGGGGATACAAGAGACCCAGTACTTC; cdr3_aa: CSARGIQETQYF
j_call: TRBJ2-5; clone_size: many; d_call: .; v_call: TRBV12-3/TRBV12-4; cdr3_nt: TGTGCCAGCAGTCCGGGACTAGAGACCCAGTACTTC; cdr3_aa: CASSPGLETQYF
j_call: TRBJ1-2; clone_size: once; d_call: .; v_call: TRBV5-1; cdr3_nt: TGCGCCAGCAGCTCCCGGGCCACGAGTAGCTATGGCTACACCTTC; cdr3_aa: CASSSRATSSYGYTF
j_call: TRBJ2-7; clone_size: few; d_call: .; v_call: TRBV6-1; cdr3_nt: TGTGCCAGCACCCCCCGGGGATACAATGAGCAGTACTTC; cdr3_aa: CASTPRGYNEQYF
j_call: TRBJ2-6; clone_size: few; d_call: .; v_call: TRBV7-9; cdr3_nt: TGTGCCACCCACCCGACAGTCTCTGGGGCCAACGTCCTGACTTTC; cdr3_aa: CATHPTVSGANVLTF
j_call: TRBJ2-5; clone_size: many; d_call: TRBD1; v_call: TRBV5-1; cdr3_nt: TGCGCCAGCAGCTTGGCCGGAAGACAGGGATCCCAAGAGACCCAGTACTTC; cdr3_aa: CASSLAGRQGSQETQYF
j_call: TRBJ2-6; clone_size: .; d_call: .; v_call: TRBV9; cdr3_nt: TGTGCCAGCAGCGTAGTACCAGCTGGGGCCAACGTCCTGACTTTC; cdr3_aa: CASSVVPAGANVLTF
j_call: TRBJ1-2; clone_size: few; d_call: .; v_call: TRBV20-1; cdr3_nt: TGCAGTGCTCCAAATGAGGATTTTTACTATGGCTACACCTTC; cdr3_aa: CSAPNEDFYYGYTF
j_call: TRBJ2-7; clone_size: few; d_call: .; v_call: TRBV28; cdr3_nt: TGTGCCAGCAGTTTAAGTTGGGACTTTAACTCCTACGAGCAGTACTTC; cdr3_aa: CASSLSWDFNSYEQYF
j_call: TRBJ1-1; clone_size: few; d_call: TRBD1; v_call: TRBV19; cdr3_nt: TGTGCCAGTAGAGGGGGCGCGTCTAGTGACACTGAAGCTTTCTTT; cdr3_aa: CASRGGASSDTEAFF
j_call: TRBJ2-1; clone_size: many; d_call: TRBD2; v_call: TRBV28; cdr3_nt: TGTGCCAGCAGTTCCCATCTAGCGGGAGGAAACAATGAGCAGTTCTTC; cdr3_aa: CASSSHLAGGNNEQFF
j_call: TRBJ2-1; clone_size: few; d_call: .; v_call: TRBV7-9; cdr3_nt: TGTGCCAGCAGCTTAGGGGTACGGGATGAGCAGTTCTTC; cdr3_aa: CASSLGVRDEQFF